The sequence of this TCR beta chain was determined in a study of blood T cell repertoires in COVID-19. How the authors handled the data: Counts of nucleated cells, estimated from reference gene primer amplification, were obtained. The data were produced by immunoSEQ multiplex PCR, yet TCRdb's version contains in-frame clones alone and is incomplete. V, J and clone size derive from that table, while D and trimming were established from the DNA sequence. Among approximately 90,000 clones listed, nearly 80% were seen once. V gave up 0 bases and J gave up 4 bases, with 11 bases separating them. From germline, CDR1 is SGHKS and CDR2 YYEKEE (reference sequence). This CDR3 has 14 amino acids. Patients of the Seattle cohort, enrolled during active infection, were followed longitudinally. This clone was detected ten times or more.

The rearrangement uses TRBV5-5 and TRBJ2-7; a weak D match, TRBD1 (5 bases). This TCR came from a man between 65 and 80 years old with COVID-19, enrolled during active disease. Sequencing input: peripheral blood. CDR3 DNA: TGTGCCAGCAGCTTGGCGGTAGGGGAATACGAGCAGTACTTC. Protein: CASSLAVGEYEQYF.